The 3 T cell receptor beta chains reported below all come from one sample, sequenced in a study of blood T cell repertoires in COVID-19. This table comes from immunoSEQ multiplex PCR, and its TCRdb copy is limited to in-frame clones, with some not included. The sample lists 75,000 to 100,000 clones; 70% to 90% were seen once. Material for sequencing was peripheral blood. All receptors derive from a man aged 65 to 79 with acute or convalescent COVID-19.

The genes are TRBV5-6 and TRBJ1-2, with no clear D. The germline V and J ends were trimmed by 4 bases and 4 bases, with 14 bases remaining between them. CDR1 and CDR2 (germline): SGHDT, YYEEEE. This CDR3 is built from 14 residues. CDR3: CASSLSGYSYGYTF. CDR3 DNA: TGTGCCAGCAGCCTTAGCGGGTATTCCTATGGCTACACCTTC. The full variable domain, in which reference TRBV5-6 and TRBJ1-2 provide the parts outside the CDR3, is DAGVTQSPTHLIKTRGQQVTLRCSPKSGHDTVSWYQQALGQGPQFIFQYYEEEERQRGNFPDRFSGHQFPNYSSELNVNALLLGDSALYLCASSLSGYSYGYTFGSGTRLTVV.

The chain combines TRBV29-1 with TRBJ1-5; no clear D. Germline values: CDR1 SQVTM, CDR2 ANQGSEA. This CDR3 has 12 amino acids. V lost 6 bases and J 0 bases, leaving 6 bases between the germline ends. CDR3 residues: CSVGDSNQPQHF. The CDR3 nucleotides are TGCAGCGTCGGGGATAGCAATCAGCCCCAGCATTTT.

With respect to this clone: The sample holds other DNA sequences that translate to the same CDR3. The chain has TRBV3-1 (or the pseudogene TRBV3-2) and TRBJ1-1; 9 bases map to TRBD1. Germline values: CDR1 LGHDT, CDR2 YNNKEL (reference sequence). There are 14 residues in the CDR3. V shed 3 bases and J 1 base; nucleotides not matched to a gene: 0. CDR3 sequence reads: CASSQGQGNTEAFF. CDR3 DNA: TGTGCCAGCAGCCAGGGACAGGGGAACACTGAAGCTTTCTTT.